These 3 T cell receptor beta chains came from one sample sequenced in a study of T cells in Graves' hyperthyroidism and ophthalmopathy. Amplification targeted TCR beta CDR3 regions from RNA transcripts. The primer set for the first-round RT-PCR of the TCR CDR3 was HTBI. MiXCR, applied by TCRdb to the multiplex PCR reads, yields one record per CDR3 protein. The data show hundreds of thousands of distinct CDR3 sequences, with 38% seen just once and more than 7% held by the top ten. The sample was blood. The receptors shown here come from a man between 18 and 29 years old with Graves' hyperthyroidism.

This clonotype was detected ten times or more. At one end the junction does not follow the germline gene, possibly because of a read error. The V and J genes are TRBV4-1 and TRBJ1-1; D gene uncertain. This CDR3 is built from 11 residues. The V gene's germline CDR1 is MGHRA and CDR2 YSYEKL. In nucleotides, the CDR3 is TGTGCCAGCAGCCAAGAGACTGAAGCTTTCTTT. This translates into CASSQETEAFF.

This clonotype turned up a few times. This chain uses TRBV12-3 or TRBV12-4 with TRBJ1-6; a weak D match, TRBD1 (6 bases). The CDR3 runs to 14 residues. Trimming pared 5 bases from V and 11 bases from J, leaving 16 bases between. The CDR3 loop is CASSPTGLTAPLHF. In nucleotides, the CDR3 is TGTGCCAGCAGTCCTACAGGGCTTACGGCACCCCTCCACTTT.

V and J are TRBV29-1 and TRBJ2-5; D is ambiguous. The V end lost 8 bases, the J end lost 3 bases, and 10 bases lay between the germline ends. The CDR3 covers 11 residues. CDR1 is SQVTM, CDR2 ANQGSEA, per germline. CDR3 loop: CSLYPEETQYF. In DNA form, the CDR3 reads TGCAGCTTGTACCCGGAAGAGACCCAGTACTTC.